The sequence of this T cell receptor beta chain was determined in a study of CD8+CD57+ T cells in acquired aplastic anemia. Whole-study context: DNA per sorted CD4+ or CD8+ sample ranged roughly 0.17 to 27.4 ug, averaging approximately 3.1 ug.

Turning to this clonotype: Its antigen is as yet unknown. Just one base apart from a much larger clone, this may be a read error.

Investigators profiled TCR beta VDJ and CDR3 from genomic DNA template. TCRdb redid the calling of the reads with MiXCR, one entry per CDR3 protein. The table records 100,000 to 150,000 distinct CDR3 sequences, more than 40% of them present only once. CDR3 size: 14 residues. The germline CDR1 and CDR2 sequences are SGHKS and YYEKEE (reference sequence). Notes on the study in general: Shared by patients and controls, roughly 28 CD8+ CDR3s were abundant in patients.

The rearrangement links TRBV5-5 to TRBJ2-3; tentatively, D is TRBD2 (6 bases). Sequencing used sorted CD4+, CD8+, or CD8+CD57+ T cells (not recorded which) from PBMCs. The receptor comes from a human donor in good health, serving as a control. The CDR3 DNA reads TGTGCCAGCAGCTTTACAATCGGGGGAGATGCGCAGTATTTT. Residues: CASSFTIGGDAQYF.